This record covers a single T cell receptor (beta chain). The data are from a study of blood T cell repertoires in COVID-19. Data came from immunoSEQ multiplex PCR; TCRdb stores just in-frame clones and leaves some out. The profile shows 150,000 to 200,000 clones, over 80% of them singletons. This CDR3 has 20 residues. This TCR derives from a woman aged 25 to 45 with acute or convalescent COVID-19. This chain joins TRBV21-1 and TRBJ2-1; the D segment call TRBD2 is taken from the table without a DNA check. TRBV21-1 constitutes a pseudogene. What was sequenced was peripheral blood. Written as DNA, the CDR3 is TGTGCCAGCACCCCACCCCCTAGGGGCCCTAAGTTCCCGGGGGACAATGAGCAGTTCTTC. It encodes CASTPPPRGPKFPGDNEQFF.